This entry concerns a single TCR beta chain. Its antigen is currently not known. No quality values exist for individual bases; no much larger clone is one base distant. The sample comes from a study of cytomegalovirus exposure and HLA in healthy donors (dated by TCRdb to 2016 to 2017). Regarding the study in general: According to an earlier analysis of 587 of the donors, 150 million to 200 million T cells yielded 117 million unique TCR beta sequences and about 300 Gb of sequence data. Around 320 gigabases of sequencing data and 70 million to 100 million unique TCR sequences were included in an early release covering roughly 700 HLA-typed donors. Among the approximately 420 genotyped donors, around 81% belonged to the genetic ancestry cluster associated with self-reported Caucasian donors. The aim of the study was to test whether cataloging public T cell receptors could identify signatures of past pathogen exposure. The study profiled the T cell repertoires of more than 500 subjects by immunosequencing and related them to cytomegalovirus serostatus. In addition to the first cohort of roughly 700 subjects, a separate validation cohort of 120 different subjects was used. To predict cytomegalovirus infection status, the study combined high-throughput TCR immunosequencing, statistical association of individual TCRs with disease status, and machine learning. A later analysis re-examined previously published TCR beta repertoires from over 500 donors and added high-resolution HLA genotyping to investigate patterns of TCR occurrence. In the later analysis, no new phenotypic data were used to find candidate immune exposures; instead, reliance was placed on TCR beta sequences and their occurrence across donors. An earlier analysis of 587 of the donors used high-throughput TCR beta sequencing to judge whether each TCR beta V gene segment behaved as functional or pseudogenic. Donor age, sex, ethnicity and CMV serostatus were collected together with the repertoire data. Genome-wide SNP genotypes for about 60% of the 666 donors were used in a later genetic analysis, which treated that subset as a discovery cohort. Every discovery cohort repertoire had been produced on one sequencing platform. Both class I and class II loci were covered by HLA typing, at four-digit resolution. Typing coverage varied by locus: roughly 629-640 donors for A, B, C, DRB1 and DQB1; 522 for DQA1; more than 600 for DPA1; around 490 for DPB1. A few DR-DQ haplotypes were handled as single units for association and clustering because linkage in the cohort was strong. Among 300 to 500 genotyped donors of the cohort, an average of approximately 200,000 unique TCR beta nucleotide sequences was sequenced per donor, of which about 19% were non-productive. What the authors observed across the whole study: It was suggested by the authors that the approach could potentially be generalized to other disease states and immunological phenotypes. When HLA alleles, especially DR and DQ, strongly co-occurred, TCR associations were difficult to assign to individual alleles. Broadly in line with IMGT annotations, most TCR beta V segments showed up in productive rearrangements about 90% or about 30% of the time in an earlier analysis of some 590 of the donors. A group of highly shared sequence variants was considered likely to be a technical artifact of the sequencing pipeline. A few of the identified cytomegalovirus-associated TCR beta chains were confirmed in vitro to be specific for cytomegalovirus antigens. Because HLA typing was unavailable for some donors at each locus, only the typed subset was used in association tests. In a later analysis, about 16,000 TCR beta sequences were associated with specific HLA alleles at a false discovery rate of 0.05. Around 16 rarely observed V segments, including chromosome 9 orphons, were excluded from the earlier analysis of some 590 of the donors because counts were too low. A later analysis found that most CMV-associated TCR beta chains appeared HLA-restricted, with HLA associations seemingly driven largely by CMV exposure. While some public TCRs were present in many individuals, most TCR sequences turned up only very rarely across donors. A later analysis found that TCR association rates varied across HLA loci, with DRB1 alleles showing the most associated TCRs and HLA-C alleles the fewest. Several of the top co-occurrence clusters appeared to be linked to parvovirus B19, influenza, CMV and Epstein-Barr virus, according to a later analysis. CMV serostatus was the only immune exposure information available for the cohort. In this cohort, only TCR beta chains were sequenced, and detectable features were limited by the absence of alpha or paired-chain data. A later genetic analysis associated a missense DCLRE1C variant with V-gene and J-gene trimming of TCR beta chains, and an independent cohort replicated the association. The presence/absence analyses assumed that sequencing depth was roughly uniform across donors, and that assumption may not be true. Because the 87-base-pair reads could not distinguish some IMGT-functional V segments, including TRBV6-2 and TRBV6-3, those segments were excluded. A later analysis found that HLA-associated TCR beta chains were more clonally expanded and had lower generation probabilities than equally common non-associated chains. Compared with the roughly 700-donor mean, donors in an Asian-associated ancestry cluster had fewer N-insertions in productive TCRs, according to a later genetic analysis. The study gave a list of more than 150 TCR beta chains associated with cytomegalovirus. Linkage disequilibrium might explain the correlated functional status among segregating V segments, but an unknown experimental factor could not be ruled out. The classifier was reported to diagnose cytomegalovirus status with high specificity and sensitivity in both the original and validation cohorts. A further reported finding was that TCR beta sequences accurately predicted the HLA-A and HLA-B alleles for most subjects in the first cohort.

Library creation used the immunoSEQ multiplex PCR assay. A mixture of 60 forward primers for TCR Vbeta segments and 13 reverse primers for TCR Jbeta segments was used in the multiplex PCR. The CDR3 region of rearranged TCR beta genes was amplified from genomic DNA by a multiplex PCR assay. On the Illumina HiSeq System, the amplified TCR beta libraries were sequenced as 87-base-pair reads. The authors processed their data as follows. A later analysis counted about 82 million unique TCR beta chains across the 666 repertoires, and some 11 million of these chains were shared by at least two donors. To remove PCR and sequencing errors, raw reads were error-corrected and collapsed into unique sequences using a nearest-neighbor algorithm that merged closely related sequences. CDR3 sequences were aligned to IMGT reference sequences to assign V, D and J gene segments. For a sequence to be retained, at least a six-nucleotide match to both a V gene segment and a J gene segment was required. Rearrangements were called productive when the CDR3 lacked stop codons and stayed in frame with V and J; all others were non-productive. CDR3 was defined by IMGT convention, running from the second conserved V-encoded cysteine to the conserved J-encoded phenylalanine. The earlier analysis of some 550 of the donors excluded any sequence lacking an unambiguous match to a single V gene segment. In an earlier analysis of almost 600 of the donors, a V segment was called functional when productive rearrangements were above 56.7%, and segregating when the standard deviation between donors exceeded 5%. To diagnose cytomegalovirus status from the catalog of TCR beta chain sequences, a statistical classification framework was built. In a later analysis, V and J genes were assigned by comparing TCR nucleotide sequences against IMGT/GENE-DB human TR gene sequences. Using the TCRdist pipeline, a later analysis assigned CDR3 sequences along with most-parsimonious VDJ recombination scenarios. In a later analysis, each TCR beta chain was defined by its CDR3 amino acid sequence together with its V-gene family, and reads without a unique V-gene family were excluded. In a later analysis, 450 to 600 highly shared, low-generation-probability nucleotide sequences were removed to address suspected cross-contamination and a sequencing artifact. For each public chain, a later analysis derived a clonal expansion index from normalized ranks of inferred template counts within each repertoire. Generation probabilities in a later analysis came from a VDJ recombination model fitted to out-of-frame rearrangements, and those results were checked against IGoR. In a later analysis, hypergeometric tests were used to score TCR-TCR, TCR-HLA and TCR-CMV co-occurrence, with a repertoire-size bias correction applied to TCR pairs. False discovery rates were estimated in a later analysis by permuting HLA or CMV assignments 20 times. In a later analysis, co-occurring TCRs were grouped using DBSCAN, and TCRdist sequence similarity was added for clustering within HLA-allele-positive subsets. Repertoires with fewer than 30,000 or more than 120,000 public chains were left out of co-occurrence clustering, as were about five repertoires with anomalous nucleotide sharing. TCRdb re-hosts the immuneACCESS table, in-frame sequences only. Its copies lack some clones; in the studies checked, an unresolved V gene accounts for under half of them, and the cause for the rest is not known. V and J calls and clone size are as listed in that table; D and trimming were resolved from the DNA. Present in this sample are under 70,000 clones, 70% to 85% of which were seen just once. Jointly, the top ten make up 2.5% to 3% of the sample.

The cohort consisted of 600 or so healthy bone marrow donors. At the time of sampling, all cohort members were nominally healthy, though unrecorded immune exposures were likely present. The donor was CMV seronegative and was included in the group of 352 seronegative cohort members. Every donor gave a peripheral blood sample, and the peripheral blood mononuclear cells from that sample were used for TCR beta sequencing. Genomic DNA was extracted from the blood cell samples with the Qiagen DNeasy Blood Extraction Kit. Trimming accounts for 3 bases at V and 4 bases at J, while the number of junction bases matched to no gene is 2. Its CDR3 holds 14 amino acids, cysteine through phenylalanine. Only the CDR3 portion is preserved as DNA: 42 bases, with reading frame beginning at the first base. For CDR1 and CDR2, the germline V gene (reference sequence) lists MNHEY and SMNVEV.

The sample consisted of PBMCs. The chain joins TRBV27 to TRBJ1-4, with 7 junctional bases fitting TRBD1. This clonotype was obtained from a man aged 50-59 years in good health and CMV-seronegative. The nucleotides are TGTGCCAGCAGTTTTAGACAGGGTAATGAAAAACTGTTTTTT. Its protein reads: CASSFRQGNEKLFF.